These 24 T cell receptor beta chains were all obtained from the same sample, sequenced in a study of T-cell reconstitution after alpha-beta-depleted transplantation in children. Preparing the TCRbeta library involved the use of unique molecular identifiers. Each CDR3 protein is one row after TCRdb ran MiXCR on the PCR reads. The table has several thousand distinct CDR3 sequences, 9.1% seen once. Sequencing was performed on PBMCs, mostly from graft donor cells, taken 180 days after TCRalphabeta/CD19-depleted stem cell transplant. These receptors originate from a male patient aged 2 to 10 who had a stem cell transplant for acute lymphoblastic leukemia, so the T cells may come from the graft donor.

In its sample, this clonotype was seen many times. The chain couples TRBV10-3 to TRBJ2-5, with TRBD2 matching over 7 bases. Germline V CDR1 and CDR2: ENHRY, SYGVKD. The J segment lost 4 bases and the V segment lost 0 bases, leaving 5 bases of the junction unmatched. The CDR3 runs to 15 residues. CDR3 residues: CAISESTSRRETQYF. CDR3 coding DNA: TGTGCCATCAGTGAGTCGACTAGCCGGAGAGAGACCCAGTACTTC.

This clonotype was seen many times. V gene TRBV6-6 combines with J gene TRBJ1-1; 10 bases fit TRBD1. The germline gives CDR1 MNHNY, CDR2 SVGAGI (reference sequence). With V trimmed by 0 bases and J by 6 bases, 7 bases remained unmatched. The CDR3 length is 16 residues. The CDR3 here is CASSYSKWTGGPEAFF. DNA for the CDR3: TGTGCCAGCAGTTACTCGAAGTGGACAGGGGGTCCTGAAGCTTTCTTT.

This clonotype was counted many times. The rearrangement uses TRBV11-3 and TRBJ2-6, with TRBD2 as a possible D gene (5 bases). V lost 5 bases and J lost 2, with 13 bases in between. CDR1 and CDR2 from the germline V gene are SGHNT and YENEEA. CDR3 size: 16 residues. CDR3 in amino acids: CASSERLAPGANVLTF. The CDR3 region has the DNA TGTGCCAGCAGCGAGCGGCTTGCCCCTGGGGCCAACGTCCTGACTTTC.

Only a few counts were recorded for this clonotype. The chain links TRBV2 to TRBJ2-1, with 13 bases identical to TRBD2. This CDR3 is built from 15 residues. V lost 11 bases and J lost 3; bases outside the gene matches: 7. Germline CDR1 reads SNHLY; CDR2 reads FYNNEI. The CDR3 coding sequence is TGTGCCTTCTCGGGACTAGCGGGAATCTACAATGAGCAGTTCTTC. It is translated as CAFSGLAGIYNEQFF.

This chain connects TRBV11-1 to TRBJ2-7; 7 bases are a match to TRBD2. The CDR3 spans 18 residues. The germline CDR1 and CDR2 sequences are SGHAT and FQDESV (reference sequence). The ends lost 1 base at V and 2 bases at J; junction bases unmatched: 14. CDR3 DNA sequence: TGTGCCAGCAGCTTAGTTGGCGGGAGTGGGGACTCACCCTACGAGCAGTACTTC. It codes for CASSLVGGSGDSPYEQYF.

Ten or more counts support this clonotype. J is TRBJ1-1 and V is TRBV20-1; TRBD1 matches at 7 bases. The CDR3 has 16 residues. Looked up from germline, CDR1 is DFQATT and CDR2 is SNEGSKA (reference sequence). Trimming at V came to 0 bases and at J to 1 base, leaving 8 bases not matched to a gene. CDR3 sequence (DNA): TGCAGTGCTAGAGATGAGAGGGGGCGGGCGAACACTGAAGCTTTCTTT. It is translated as CSARDERGRANTEAFF.

The gene calls are TRBV19 and TRBJ2-1; D gene unclear. Germline lookup yields CDR1 LNHDA and CDR2 SQIVND (reference sequence). The length of the CDR3 is 15 residues. With 1 base removed from V and 8 bases from J, the gap between germline ends came to 15 bases. CDR3 in DNA: TGTGCCAGTAGTATAGCTTCTGAAAGTGGGGATGAGCAGTTCTTC. Its protein product is CASSIASESGDEQFF.

In this sample, this clonotype is medium-sized. The chain carries TRBV7-9 and TRBJ1-1; D remains unclear. Looked up from germline, CDR1 is SEHNR and CDR2 is FQNEAQ (reference sequence). The V and J ends lost 1 base and 5 bases respectively, with 11 bases between them. This CDR3 has 14 amino acids. CDR3 loop: CASSLGLYSTEAFF. DNA for the CDR3: TGTGCCAGCAGCTTAGGCCTTTATTCGACTGAAGCTTTCTTT.

Many counts were recorded for this clonotype. The V call is TRBV3-1, the J call TRBJ2-1; D is perhaps TRBD2 (7 bases). V was pared by 0 bases and J by 5 bases, with 14 bases between. CDR3 size: 16 residues. CDR1 is LGHDT and CDR2 is YNNKEL in the germline V gene (reference sequence). The CDR3 region is CASSQDGRGWDNEQFF. CDR3 sequence (DNA): TGTGCCAGCAGCCAAGATGGGAGGGGGTGGGACAATGAGCAGTTCTTC.

This clonotype was counted ten times or more. This sequence joins TRBV29-1 and TRBJ2-1, with a tentative D call TRBD2 (6 bases). Germline V gives CDR1 SQVTM, CDR2 ANQGSEA. This CDR3 has 17 residues. V was clipped by 5 bases and J by 0 bases, with 20 bases between them. The CDR3 bases are TGCAGCGTTACTCCCGCCCTAGCGCTGAGCTCCTACAATGAGCAGTTCTTC. As protein: CSVTPALALSSYNEQFF.

The sample holds many counts of this clonotype. The genes are TRBV7-9 and TRBJ2-7; D ambiguous. Looked up from germline, CDR1 is SEHNR and CDR2 is FQNEAQ (reference sequence). The V gene lost 3 bases and the J gene lost 4 bases, with 4 bases spanning the gap. CDR3 length equals 11 residues. CDR3 region: CASSFDYEQYF. DNA for the CDR3: TGTGCCAGCAGCTTCGATTACGAGCAGTACTTC.

This clonotype was seen ten or more times. V is TRBV6-2 or TRBV6-3 and J is TRBJ2-1; D remains ambiguous. Trimming left V 2 bases short and J 4 bases short, with 6 bases between. The CDR3 loop spans 13 amino acids. The V gene's germline CDR1 is MNHEY and CDR2 SVGEGT. The CDR3, as DNA: TGTGCCAGCAGTTACGGGCTTTACAATGAGCAGTTCTTC. Protein: CASSYGLYNEQFF.

V and J are TRBV5-4 and TRBJ2-1; possible D gene TRBD2, 6 bases. The germline V gene has CDR1 SGHNT and CDR2 YYREEE (reference sequence). The CDR3 covers 14 residues. Between the trimmed V and J ends, which lost 9 bases and 5 bases, there was a span of 18 bases. The CDR3 reads CAIGPGGTDNEQFF. As DNA, the CDR3 is TGTGCCATCGGCCCTGGCGGGACGGACAATGAGCAGTTCTTC.

V and J are TRBV30 and TRBJ1-1; no reliable D call. V was cut by 1 base and J by 1 base, with 13 bases left in between. Germline-derived CDR1 and CDR2 are GTSNPN and SVGIG (reference sequence). The CDR3 has 15 residues. CDR3 sequence (DNA): TGTGCCTGGAGTGGATCCCCGTGGACGAACACTGAAGCTTTCTTT. Residues: CAWSGSPWTNTEAFF.

This clonotype qualifies as medium-sized (0.01 to 0.1%). Here the CDR3 reads CASNLNPQETQYF. The CDR3 coding sequence is TGTGCCAGCAACCTGAACCCTCAAGAGACCCAGTACTTC. The J gene is TRBJ2-5, the V gene TRBV7-9; D gene uncertain. The CDR3 has 13 amino acids. CDR1 is SEHNR and CDR2 is FQNEAQ in the germline V gene (reference sequence). The V end lost 7 bases, the J end lost 2 bases, and 11 bases lay between the germline ends.

The rearrangement uses TRBV5-4 and TRBJ2-1; a possible D gene is TRBD2 (6 bases). The length of the CDR3 is 14 residues. Looked up from germline, CDR1 is SGHNT and CDR2 is YYREEE (reference sequence). V lost 9 bases, J lost 5 bases, and 18 bases lay in between. CDR3 coding DNA: TGTGCCATGAGCCCCGGCGGGACGGACAATGAGCAGTTCTTC. The encoded protein is CAMSPGGTDNEQFF. Full variable domain (outside the CDR3, taken from reference TRBV5-4 and TRBJ2-1): ETGVTQSPTHLIKTRGQQVTLRCSSQSGHNTVSWYQQALGQGPQFIFQYYREEENGRGNFPPRFSGLQFPNYSSELNVNALELDDSALYLCAMSPGGTDNEQFFGPGTRLTVL.

This clonotype is deemed large (0.1 to 1%). V is TRBV16 and J is TRBJ1-1; D is ambiguous. The ends were cut back, 0 bases at V and 4 bases at J, with 12 bases in the middle. The CDR3 consists of 15 residues. Germline V gene data show CDR1 as KGHSY and CDR2 as FQNENV. DNA for the CDR3: TGTGCCAGCAGCCAATCCACAAGGAGTGTCACTGAAGCTTTCTTT. It specifies CASSQSTRSVTEAFF.

The chain combines TRBV20-1 with TRBJ1-3, with D unresolved. The CDR3 consists of 15 residues. From germline, CDR1 is DFQATT and CDR2 SNEGSKA (reference sequence). Trimming left V 7 bases short and J 0 bases short, with 16 bases between. The CDR3 bases are TGCAGTGGGCAGGCTCCGGGCTCCTCTGGAAACACCATATATTTT. Translation gives CSGQAPGSSGNTIYF.

Details on this clonotype: One base away lies a much larger clone, so this may be a sequencing read error. The V gene is TRBV6-6, the J gene TRBJ1-6; D is uncertain. Germline V lookup: CDR1 MNHNY, CDR2 SVGAGI (reference sequence). The CDR3 consists of 13 residues. V lost 4 bases, J lost 17 bases, and 18 bases lay in between. CDR3 loop: CASSSPQIFTFHF. The DNA of the CDR3 is TGTGCCAGCAGTTCCCCACAGATATTCACCTTCCACTTT.

This clonotype was detected many times. The chain has TRBV27 and TRBJ1-1; TRBD1 agrees at 10 bases. The germline gives CDR1 MNHEY, CDR2 SMNVEV (reference sequence). V lost 6 bases and J lost 0; bases outside the gene matches: 10. The length of the CDR3 is 17 residues. CDR3 in amino acids: CASSPRRDRGLNTEAFF. CDR3 in DNA: TGTGCCAGCAGCCCGAGGCGGGACAGGGGCCTGAACACTGAAGCTTTCTTT.

The rearrangement joins TRBV9 to TRBJ2-7; D remains unclear. This CDR3 has 15 amino acids. The germline V gene encodes CDR1 SGDLS and CDR2 YYNGEE. Trimming left V 1 base short and J 4 bases short, with 15 bases between. The CDR3 nucleotides are TGTGCCAGCAGCGTATCCCCCGAAGTGATATACGAGCAGTACTTC. Its protein product is CASSVSPEVIYEQYF.

Relative to its sample, this clonotype is large. V gene TRBV11-2 combines with J gene TRBJ2-7; unclear D gene. Trimming shortened V by 5 bases and J by 5 bases, and 16 bases separated the two germline ends. The CDR3 consists of 14 residues. Germline CDR1 is SGHAT and CDR2 is FQNNGV. CDR3 protein: CASSPTPEVNEQYF. CDR3 nucleotides: TGTGCCAGCAGCCCAACCCCGGAAGTCAACGAGCAGTACTTC.

This clonotype was found many times. This chain uses TRBV7-9 with TRBJ2-7; tentative D call: TRBD1 (5 bases). With 2 bases removed from V and 9 bases from J, the gap between germline ends came to 11 bases. Germline CDR1 reads SEHNR; CDR2 reads FQNEAQ (reference sequence). The CDR3 consists of 12 residues. CDR3 in amino acids: CASSLRGIWQYF. CDR3 sequence (DNA): TGTGCCAGCAGCTTAAGGGGAATTTGGCAGTACTTC.

This clonotype has at least ten counts. V and J are TRBV3-1 and TRBJ2-3; a weak D match, TRBD2 (5 bases). Trimming took off 4 bases at V and 3 bases at J, with 23 bases between the two ends. Germline values: CDR1 LGHDT, CDR2 YNNKEL (reference sequence). This CDR3 has 18 amino acids. For the CDR3, the DNA is TGTGCCAGCAGCCCCCAACCACTAGACCCCTATCTAACAGATACGCAGTATTTT. Amino acid sequence: CASSPQPLDPYLTDTQYF.